This T cell receptor beta chain was profiled in a study of memory CD4+ T cells and cytomegalovirus serostatus. In the original analysis: Out-of-frame sequences were removed, leaving 2,204,828 distinct TCRbeta sequences. Produced via immunoSEQ multiplex PCR; TCRdb's table is partial and in-frame only. Clone size and V and J calls were adopted from that table, with D and trimming inferred from the DNA. Found here are 40,000 to 45,000 clones, over 65% of them singletons; the top ten hold approximately 1.9%. Single viable CD3+CD4+CD8-CD45RO+ cells were sorted as the memory CD4+ T cells. The receptor was isolated from an adult in good health and CMV-seronegative. Sequencing was performed on memory CD4+ T cells from blood.

The DNA of the CDR3 is TGTGCCAGCTCACCACAGCTTCCGGGACAGGGGAAGTCACCCCTCCACTTT. Its protein product is CASSPQLPGQGKSPLHF. The chain is built from TRBV18 and TRBJ1-6; TRBD1 agrees at 10 bases. Trimming took 1 base from V and 10 from J; bases not matched to a gene: 10. The CDR3 length is 17 residues. The germline gives CDR1 KGHSH, CDR2 LQKENI.